This entry describes one T cell receptor (beta chain). Its specific antigen is unknown. A read error may explain this, as a much larger clone is one base away. Other DNA sequences from this sample encode an identical CDR3 as well. The germline V gene (reference sequence) gives CDR1 as MNHEY and CDR2 as SMNVEV. V sheds 3 bases and J sheds 3 bases, leaving 3 bases between their ends. Measured from the cysteine to the phenylalanine, the CDR3 is 11 residues long. Kept here is only the CDR3 DNA, which spans 33 bases and is read in frame from base 1. The sample originates from a study of Ad26.COV2.S vaccination and SARS-CoV-2 variants (dated by TCRdb to about 2021). For the study in its entirety: Donors in the vaccine arm were drawn from COV1001, a phase I-IIa trial of Ad26.COV2.S in healthy adults that was multicentre, randomized, double-blind and placebo-controlled. Dosing of Ad26.COV2.S was intramuscular, at either 5x10^10 or 1x10^11 viral particles, delivered as one shot or as two shots spaced 56 days apart. Trial participants were randomized into five groups of five: low-dose or high-dose Ad26.COV2.S given once or twice, or placebo on both occasions. The TCR-sequenced set comprised about 32 samples: some 19 Ad26.COV2.S vaccine recipients, 5 placebo recipients and 8 SARS-CoV-2 convalescent individuals. Investigators remained blinded to trial group allocation during experiments and outcome assessment. Sequencing of the TCRbeta repertoire served to evaluate the specificity and breadth of SARS-CoV-2-reactive T cell receptors following Ad26.COV2.S vaccination.

The research as a whole found: It was noted by the authors that total T cell responses may have been underestimated by the TCR breadth and depth analyses. Comparing responses between vaccine doses or regimens was not something the study was powered to do. Spike-specific TCR breadth was higher in Ad26.COV2.S recipients than in placebo recipients (P = 0.0014). Comparable non-spike TCR breadth was observed between vaccine and placebo recipients, consistent with only spike being contained in the vaccine. After vaccination, substantial breadth of spike-specific CD8+ and CD4+ T cell responses was reported.

The treatment or condition label, as the study defines it: roughly 19 received Ad26.COV2.S at low or high dose, single or two shots; 5 received placebo; per-sample allocation not given. Repertoires of vaccine and placebo recipients were sequenced from samples collected on day 63 after the first injection. Between 29 July and 7 August 2020, Cohort 1b enrolled 20 to 30 adults aged 18-55 years at one site in Boston, USA. Ad26.COV2.S consisted of a replication-incompetent adenovirus type 26 vector by which a prefusion-stabilized SARS-CoV-2 spike protein from the original Wuhan strain was expressed. TCRbeta CDR3 regions were sequenced with the immunoSEQ Assay. After extraction, genomic DNA underwent amplification by bias-controlled multiplex PCR, followed by high-throughput sequencing. The source study handled its data this way. To quantify the absolute abundance of every unique TCRbeta CDR3 region, sequences were collapsed and filtered. T cell fraction was estimated by normalizing TCRbeta template counts to usable DNA, which was measured by amplifying reference genes present in all nucleated cells. Repertoire TCRs were annotated as SARS-CoV-2-specific when V gene, CDR3 amino acid sequence and J gene were exactly matched to a known reactive TCR set. MIRA supplied the reference SARS-CoV-2 TCR set, which was filtered for enrichment in COVID-19-positive ImmuneCODE repertoires so that public or cross-reactive TCRs were removed. Drawing on the MIRA antigens, annotated TCRs were analysed further at the level of specific ORF or position within ORF. Breadth was defined as annotated unique rearrangements over total unique productive rearrangements; depth was the summed frequency of those rearrangements. Two-sided Wilcoxon rank-sum tests were applied when comparing TCR breadth between groups. The immuneACCESS repertoire file appears here via TCRdb, limited to in-frame rearrangements. These files lack a portion of the clones; in checked studies, under half of the deficit traces to unresolved V genes, and the cause of the others is not known. V and J calls and clone size follow that table, whereas D and trimming were derived from the DNA. Here the sample has about 680,000 clones; 89% occur a single time. Approximately 1.5% of the sample is in the top ten clones.

Sequences were derived from peripheral blood, sampled in a trial of Ad26.COV2.S vaccine versus placebo. Here the chain combines TRBV27 and TRBJ2-7, with the identity of the D gene unclear. The receptor was isolated from a person aged 18-60 years who received the Ad26.COV2.S COVID-19 vaccine or a placebo. In nucleotide form, the sequence is TGTGCCAGCAGTTTGGGCTACGAGCAGTACTTC. Its protein is CASSLGYEQYF.